The T cell receptor (beta chain) described here comes from a study of cytomegalovirus exposure and HLA in healthy donors. Study results and limitations: Most TCR sequences were rare, but some public TCRs occurred in many donors. The authors later found TCR association rates varying by HLA locus, with DRB1 most and HLA-C fewest.

Regarding this clone: Antigen unknown.

PCR was performed using 60 Vbeta and 13 Jbeta primers. Libraries were prepared by immunoSEQ multiplex PCR; TCRdb keeps only in-frame clonotypes and omits some of them. The sample contains roughly 120,000 clones, 70% to 80% of which appear only once. Per the germline V gene, CDR1 is SGHTA and CDR2 is FQGNSA. J gave up 9 bases and V 1 base, and 6 bases lay outside the gene matches. CDR3 length equals 15 residues. This cohort consisted of healthy bone marrow donors. The sequence derives from a man aged 30 to 39 in good health and CMV-seropositive. Sequenced sample: PBMCs. The chain links TRBV7-2 to TRBJ2-4, with 10 bases fitting TRBD1. The CDR3 sequence: CASSLVGTGEVIQYF. CDR3 nucleotide sequence: TGTGCCAGCAGCTTAGTAGGGACAGGGGAGGTCATTCAGTACTTC.